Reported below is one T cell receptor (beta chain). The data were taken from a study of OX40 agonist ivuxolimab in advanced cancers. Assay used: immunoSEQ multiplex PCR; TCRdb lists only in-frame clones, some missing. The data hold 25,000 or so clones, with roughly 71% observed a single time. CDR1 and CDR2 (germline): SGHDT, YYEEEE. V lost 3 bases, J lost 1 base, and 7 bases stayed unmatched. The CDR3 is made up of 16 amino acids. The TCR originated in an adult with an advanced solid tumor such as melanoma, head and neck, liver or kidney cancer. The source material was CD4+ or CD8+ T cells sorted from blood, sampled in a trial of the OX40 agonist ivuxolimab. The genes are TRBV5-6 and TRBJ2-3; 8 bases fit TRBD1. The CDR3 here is CASSSPPGQGTDTQYF. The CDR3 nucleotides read TGTGCCAGCAGCTCGCCTCCGGGACAGGGCACAGATACGCAGTATTTT.